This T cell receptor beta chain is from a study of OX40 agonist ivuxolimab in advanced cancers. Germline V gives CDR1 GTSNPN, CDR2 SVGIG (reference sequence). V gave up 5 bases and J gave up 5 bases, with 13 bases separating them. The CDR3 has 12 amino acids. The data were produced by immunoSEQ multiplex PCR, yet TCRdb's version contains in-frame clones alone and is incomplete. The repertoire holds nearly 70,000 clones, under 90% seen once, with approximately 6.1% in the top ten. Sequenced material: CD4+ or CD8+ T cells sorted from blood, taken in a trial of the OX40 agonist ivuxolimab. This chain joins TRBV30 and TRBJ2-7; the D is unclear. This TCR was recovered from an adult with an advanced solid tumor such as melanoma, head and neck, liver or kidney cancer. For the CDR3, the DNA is TGTGCCTGGGCCGTAACATGGAACGAGCAGTACTTC. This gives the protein CAWAVTWNEQYF.